The T cell receptor beta chain under discussion was sequenced for a study of blood T cell repertoires in COVID-19. On the study more broadly: There were acute and convalescent COVID-19 samples, and they came from the United States, Italy and Spain.

Per the original methods: Reference gene primer amplification in the assay estimated nucleated cell counts. Only in-frame clones appear in the TCRdb table, and some are missing; sequencing was by immunoSEQ multiplex PCR. The V and J calls and clone size come from that table; D and trimming were worked out from the DNA. The data contain fewer than 250,000 clones, about 82% of them singletons. V was trimmed by 5 bases and J by 2 bases, leaving 18 bases between them. From germline, CDR1 is LNHDA and CDR2 SQIVND (reference sequence). CDR3 length: 16 residues. This TCR was sampled from a woman aged 55 to 70 with active or convalescent COVID-19. Sequenced material: peripheral blood. The chain links TRBV19 to TRBJ1-1; no clear D gene. The CDR3 reads CASSWPTAEANTEAFF. The CDR3 coding sequence is TGTGCCAGTAGTTGGCCCACCGCGGAAGCCAACACTGAAGCTTTCTTT. The full variable domain, in which reference TRBV19 and TRBJ1-1 provide the parts outside the CDR3, is DGGITQSPKYLFRKEGQNVTLSCEQNLNHDAMYWYRQDPGQGLRLIYYSQIVNDFQKGDIAEGYSVSREKKESFPLTVTSAQKNPTAFYLCASSWPTAEANTEAFFGQGTRLTVV.